This is a list of T cell receptor beta chains from one sample in a study of T cells in Graves' hyperthyroidism and ophthalmopathy. From the multiplex PCR reads, TCRdb called clonotypes with MiXCR, one entry per CDR3 protein. Of approximately 380,000 distinct CDR3 sequences listed, less than 20% are singletons. What was sequenced was blood. The receptor source for this set is a young man with Graves' ophthalmopathy. Both conserved end residues are part of each CDR3. Each record gives: D gene, V gene, J gene, clone size, CDR3 DNA, CDR3 protein. D genes are given only for firm matches. Size values are once, few and many counts, or a class for expanded clones, and some rows have none.

d_call: TRBD2
v_call: TRBV7-3
j_call: TRBJ2-5
clone_size: many
cdr3_nt: TGTGCCAGCAGCCCCGCTGGGGGGGGTGGGGAGACCCAGTACTTC
cdr3_aa: CASSPAGGGGETQYF

d_call: .
v_call: TRBV12-3/TRBV12-4
j_call: TRBJ1-5
clone_size: many
cdr3_nt: TGTGCCAGCAGTAAAAGGGCAGGGTTTAGCAATCAGCCCCAGCATTTT
cdr3_aa: CASSKRAGFSNQPQHF

d_call: TRBD1
v_call: TRBV5-6
j_call: TRBJ1-4
clone_size: .
cdr3_nt: TGTGCCAGCAGCTTTAAGGCCAGGGGGCCGGGTAATGAAAAACTGTTTTTT
cdr3_aa: CASSFKARGPGNEKLFF

d_call: TRBD2
v_call: TRBV3-1
j_call: TRBJ2-7
clone_size: many
cdr3_nt: TGTGCCAGCAGCCAAGAGAGGGGACTAGCGGGGGTGTCCTACGAGCAGTACTTC
cdr3_aa: CASSQERGLAGVSYEQYF

d_call: .
v_call: TRBV11-2
j_call: TRBJ1-5
clone_size: .
cdr3_nt: TGTGCCAGCAGCAACGGGAGCTATCAGCCCCAGCATTTT
cdr3_aa: CASSNGSYQPQHF

d_call: .
v_call: TRBV11-2
j_call: TRBJ1-1
clone_size: many
cdr3_nt: TGTGCCAGCAGCTATGGCGCCTACACTGAAGCTTTCTTT
cdr3_aa: CASSYGAYTEAFF

d_call: TRBD1
v_call: TRBV12-3/TRBV12-4
j_call: TRBJ1-2
clone_size: .
cdr3_nt: TGTGCCAGCAGTTTGGGACAGGGGAGGTCCTATGGCTACACCTTC
cdr3_aa: CASSLGQGRSYGYTF

d_call: .
v_call: TRBV3-1
j_call: TRBJ2-3
clone_size: many
cdr3_nt: TGTGCCAGCAGCCAAGAACGTATTAGAGTTAGCACAGATACGCAGTATTTT
cdr3_aa: CASSQERIRVSTDTQYF

d_call: .
v_call: TRBV20-1
j_call: TRBJ1-1
clone_size: .
cdr3_nt: TGCAGTGCTAGAGATCAGGGGAGCGACACTGAAGCTTTCTTT
cdr3_aa: CSARDQGSDTEAFF

d_call: .
v_call: TRBV24-1
j_call: TRBJ1-5
clone_size: few
cdr3_nt: TGTGCCACCAGTGATAATAGCAATCAGCCCCAGCATTTT
cdr3_aa: CATSDNSNQPQHF

d_call: .
v_call: TRBV5-1
j_call: TRBJ1-6
clone_size: .
cdr3_nt: TGCGCCAGCAGCTTGGATTATAGGGAAATGCCCTGGGGCTCCTATAATTCACCCCTCCACTTT
cdr3_aa: CASSLDYREMPWGSYNSPLHF

d_call: .
v_call: TRBV2
j_call: TRBJ2-7
clone_size: many
cdr3_nt: TGTGCCAGCAGTGTAAACTCCTACGAGCAGTACTTC
cdr3_aa: CASSVNSYEQYF

d_call: .
v_call: TRBV4-1
j_call: TRBJ2-1
clone_size: .
cdr3_nt: TGCGCCAGCAGCCAGGACTCCGGGGGATCCTCCTACAATGAGCAGTTCTTC
cdr3_aa: CASSQDSGGSSYNEQFF

d_call: TRBD2
v_call: TRBV2
j_call: TRBJ2-3
clone_size: .
cdr3_nt: TGTGCCAGCATCGGCCAGCGGGGTCGAACAGATACGCAGTATTTT
cdr3_aa: CASIGQRGRTDTQYF

d_call: TRBD1
v_call: TRBV2
j_call: TRBJ2-2
clone_size: many
cdr3_nt: TGTGCCAGCAGGTCGGGACAGGGGCTTACCGGGGAGCTGTTTTTT
cdr3_aa: CASRSGQGLTGELFF

d_call: .
v_call: TRBV5-1
j_call: TRBJ1-1
clone_size: many
cdr3_nt: TGCGCCAGCAGCTGGTGGGGCGGTAGCACTGAAGCTTTCTTT
cdr3_aa: CASSWWGGSTEAFF